These T cell receptor beta chains were read from a single sample in a study of T cell responses to AZD1222 COVID-19 vaccine. The method was immunoSEQ multiplex PCR; TCRdb's version includes in-frame clones alone and lacks a portion of them. There are more than 85,000 clones in the sample; nearly 90% occur only once, and roughly 13% lies in the top ten. Source: peripheral blood, taken on day 0 of MenACWY control vaccination. The receptors were sampled from an adult in good health. Each CDR3 is given with its conserved first and last residue. D genes are given only for firm matches. Clone size, where shown, is once, few, many, or a class for clones that have expanded.

TRBV24-1	TRBJ1-3	once	-	TGTGCCACCAGTGATCCCCGAAGGGGGGAAAACACCATATATTTT	CATSDPRRGENTIYF
TRBV11-2	TRBJ2-3	-	-	TGTGCCAGCAGCTTAGATACAGGGAAGGTGGCAGATACGCAGTATTTT	CASSLDTGKVADTQYF
TRBV4-1	TRBJ1-4	-	-	TGCGCCAGCAGCCCGCCCGGGTTGGCTGAAAAACTGTTTTTT	CASSPPGLAEKLFF
TRBV28	TRBJ1-5	-	-	TGTGCCAGCAGTACCCAGGGGCGGGGGGGCAATCAGCCCCAGCATTTT	CASSTQGRGGNQPQHF
TRBV5-1	TRBJ2-5	-	-	TGCGCCAGCAGCTTGTTTCCCGGGACCCCAGAGACCCAGTACTTC	CASSLFPGTPETQYF
TRBV7-8	TRBJ2-7	-	-	TGTGCCAGCAGCCCCTATGCTCCACCGGGTGACTTC	CASSPYAPPGDF
TRBV7-3	TRBJ1-2	-	-	TGTGCCAGCAGCTTAAATTTCGGGGCAGACCGCAATGGCTACACCTTC	CASSLNFGADRNGYTF
TRBV4-3	TRBJ2-6	-	-	TGCGCCAGCAGCCAAGATTCCGCAGGATCTGGGGCCAACGTCCTGACTTTC	CASSQDSAGSGANVLTF
TRBV30	TRBJ1-6	-	TRBD1	TGTGCCTGGGCTCGGACAGGACGAGATTCACCCCTCCACTTT	CAWARTGRDSPLHF
TRBV11-2	TRBJ1-4	once	-	TGTGCCAGCAGCAGGTACCGGGCAACTAATGAAAAACTGTTTTTT	CASSRYRATNEKLFF
TRBV19	TRBJ2-2	-	TRBD2	TGTGCCAGTAGTATAGATCTCGGGGGGACCACCGGGGAGCTGTTTTTT	CASSIDLGGTTGELFF
TRBV5-1	TRBJ2-3	-	-	TGCGCCAGCAGCTTGGAATTCAGTGATACGCAGTATTTT	CASSLEFSDTQYF
TRBV5-4	TRBJ2-1	-	TRBD2	TGTGCCAGCAGCTTGGATCTTAGCGGGGCCTACAATGAGCAGTTCTTC	CASSLDLSGAYNEQFF
TRBV7-9	TRBJ2-7	-	-	TGTGCCAGCAGGCGGGGAAGCTCCTACGAGCAGTACTTC	CASRRGSSYEQYF
TRBV7-3	TRBJ2-3	few	-	TGTGCCAGCAGCTTAGGGGGACTCAGAGATACGCAGTATTTT	CASSLGGLRDTQYF
TRBV16	TRBJ1-6	-	TRBD1	TGTGCCAGCAGCTTGACAGGGGATTCACCCCTCCACTTT	CASSLTGDSPLHF
TRBV5-1	TRBJ2-3	-	-	TGCGCCAGCACCACTCATTACGGGTGGAGCACAGATACGCAGTATTTT	CASTTHYGWSTDTQYF
TRBV5-6	TRBJ1-2	-	-	TGTGCCAGCAGTTTACCCGTCCCAGGGAGCTATGGCTACACCTTC	CASSLPVPGSYGYTF
TRBV9	TRBJ1-2	few	-	TGTGCCAGCAGCGTAGGGGGACTTTCCCGGGGTGGCTACACCTTC	CASSVGGLSRGGYTF
TRBV27	TRBJ2-7	-	TRBD1	TGTGCCAGCAGTTCTTACGGGACAGATAAGGAGTACTTC	CASSSYGTDKEYF
TRBV19	TRBJ1-1	-	-	TGTGCCAGTAGTAGTCGGGGGGAAGACACTGAAGCTTTCTTT	CASSSRGEDTEAFF
TRBV12-3/TRBV12-4	TRBJ1-2	-	-	TGTGCCAGCAGTCCTCCGACACGAGGCTACACCTTC	CASSPPTRGYTF
TRBV12-3/TRBV12-4	TRBJ2-1	-	-	TGTGCCAGCAGTTTGCTAGAGGCAGATGAGCAGTTCTTC	CASSLLEADEQFF
TRBV7-9	TRBJ2-2	-	TRBD1	TGTGCCAGCAGCCCAAAGGACAGGGCGAACACCGGGGAGCTGTTTTTT	CASSPKDRANTGELFF
TRBV28	TRBJ1-2	-	-	TGTGCCAGCATCCGGGCAGTCACTAACTATGGCTACACCTTC	CASIRAVTNYGYTF
TRBV30	TRBJ2-7	-	-	TGTGCCTGGAGTCGGGGAAGGGAGCAGTACTTC	CAWSRGREQYF
TRBV7-9	TRBJ2-3	-	-	TGTGCCAGCAGCTTAGCCCAAGATACGCAGTATTTT	CASSLAQDTQYF
TRBV12-3/TRBV12-4	TRBJ1-1	-	TRBD1	TGTGCCAGCAGTTCACAGGGGGCTGGAGAAGCTTTCTTT	CASSSQGAGEAFF
TRBV5-1	TRBJ2-5	-	-	TGCGCCAGCAGCTTGTATGATAAAGAGACCCAGTACTTC	CASSLYDKETQYF
TRBV11-3	TRBJ2-2	-	-	TGTGCCAGCAGCTTAACTGTTGCGGACACCGGGGAGCTGTTTTTT	CASSLTVADTGELFF
TRBV19	TRBJ1-1	-	-	TGTGCCAGTAGTCCAGCCCCATCCGTCCCTGAAGCTTTCTTT	CASSPAPSVPEAFF
TRBV15	TRBJ2-7	-	-	TGTGCCACCAGCAGAGATCATAGGAGCTCCTACGAGCAGTACTTC	CATSRDHRSSYEQYF
TRBV29-1	TRBJ1-1	-	TRBD1	TGCAGCGTTGGGACAGGGGGCACTGAAGCTTTCTTT	CSVGTGGTEAFF
TRBV24-1	TRBJ2-7	-	-	TGTGCCACCAGTGTTCACAGGGACCGCAGCTCCTACGAGCAGTACTTC	CATSVHRDRSSYEQYF
TRBV10-1	TRBJ1-5	-	-	TGCGCCAGCGTACGGCCCCGGTGGTTCAGCAATCAGCCCCAGCATTTT	CASVRPRWFSNQPQHF
TRBV28	TRBJ1-4	-	-	TGTGCCAGCACCAAGCTATCCGGGACCGGGGGTGAAAAACTGTTTTTT	CASTKLSGTGGEKLFF
TRBV27	TRBJ1-5	-	-	TGTGCCAGCAGTTTACAGGGACGCCAGCCCCAGCATTTT	CASSLQGRQPQHF
TRBV7-9	TRBJ2-3	-	TRBD2	TGTGCCAGCAGCTTGGGGGGGGAGCATACGCAGTATTTT	CASSLGGEHTQYF
TRBV7-2	TRBJ1-2	-	-	TGTGCCAGCAGCTTAGGGTATTTAGGAGGCTACACCTTC	CASSLGYLGGYTF
TRBV6-2/TRBV6-3	TRBJ1-2	few	-	TGTGCCAGCAGTCCAGGGTCGCAGTACTATGGCTACACCTTC	CASSPGSQYYGYTF
TRBV4-3	TRBJ1-1	few	TRBD1	TGCGCCAGCAGCCAGGAGTTGGACAGGGCGAACACTGAAGCTTTCTTT	CASSQELDRANTEAFF
TRBV11-3	TRBJ1-2	-	-	TGTGCCAGCAGCTTAGATGGGCATGGCTACACCTTC	CASSLDGHGYTF
TRBV4-2	TRBJ1-2	-	-	TGTGCCAGCAGCCAAGATGATCTGAGCTACACCTTC	CASSQDDLSYTF
TRBV30	TRBJ1-5	-	TRBD1	TGTGCCTGGAGTCTGACTACAGGGGAGCCCCAGCATTTT	CAWSLTTGEPQHF
TRBV5-5	TRBJ1-2	once	-	TGTGCCAGCGGGTCTCCCATCTCCTATGGCTACACCTTC	CASGSPISYGYTF
TRBV20-1	TRBJ1-5	-	-	TGCAGTGCTAGAGATAATCAGCCCCAGCATTTT	CSARDNQPQHF
TRBV3-1/TRBV3-2	TRBJ1-2	-	-	TGTGCCAGCAGCCATCTTAACAACTATGGCTACACCTTC	CASSHLNNYGYTF
TRBV9	TRBJ2-1	-	TRBD1	TGTGCCAGCAGCCCCCGGGACAGGGTATTGAATGAGCAGTTCTTC	CASSPRDRVLNEQFF
TRBV9	TRBJ1-1	-	-	TGTGCCAGCAGCGTAGATCATCGGGACGGGGGCCGCACTGAAGCTTTCTTT	CASSVDHRDGGRTEAFF
TRBV28	TRBJ2-7	few	TRBD1	TGTGCCAGCAGTTTAAGGGCCAGGGGGAGCATCTACGAGCAGTACTTC	CASSLRARGSIYEQYF
TRBV2	TRBJ1-3	-	TRBD1	TGTGCCAGCAGTTCAGGGGGCGATGGTAACACCATATATTTT	CASSSGGDGNTIYF
TRBV2	TRBJ2-1	-	-	TGTGCCAGCAGTGGTGATCGCTGGACGCTGCTGCAGTTCTTC	CASSGDRWTLLQFF
TRBV6-2/TRBV6-3	TRBJ2-7	-	TRBD2	TGTGCCAGCAGTTACTTCCTGGGCGGGGGATCTTACGAGCAGTACTTC	CASSYFLGGGSYEQYF
TRBV4-1	TRBJ1-2	-	-	TGCGCCAGCAGCCAAGAGTCAGTCATCAGGGGCTACACCTTC	CASSQESVIRGYTF
TRBV11-3	TRBJ2-7	-	-	TGTGCCAGCAGCTTAGTTGTGGTCGGAGAGATGAGCTCCTACGAGCAGTACTTC	CASSLVVVGEMSSYEQYF
TRBV6-4	TRBJ1-1	few	-	TGTGCCAGCAGCCCAAGCCAGGGGAACACTGAAGCTTTCTTT	CASSPSQGNTEAFF
TRBV6-4	TRBJ1-1	-	-	TGTGCCAGCAGTCAATCGACGGATGGCCTCACCGGGGACACTGAAGCTTTCTTT	CASSQSTDGLTGDTEAFF
TRBV10-3	TRBJ1-1	-	TRBD1	TGTGCCATCAGTGAGTCCCCCGACAGGGCTGGTGAAGCTTTCTTT	CAISESPDRAGEAFF
TRBV11-2	TRBJ1-2	-	TRBD1	TGTGCCAGCAGTACGCAGGGGGCGGAGGGCTACACCTTC	CASSTQGAEGYTF